These T cell receptor beta chains were read from a single sample in a study of cytomegalovirus exposure and HLA in healthy donors. TCRdb's table, derived via immunoSEQ multiplex PCR, lists solely in-frame clones and lacks some. This sample's clone table lists about 140,000 clones. The specimen was PBMCs. Receptor source: a woman under 30 in good health and CMV-seronegative. CDR3s include the opening cysteine and the closing phenylalanine or tryptophan. A D gene is named only where the DNA matches it firmly.

>-|TRBJ1-5|TRBV5-1
CASSVRGDSNQPQHF
TGCGCCAGCAGCGTCCGGGGTGATAGCAATCAGCCCCAGCATTTT
>TRBD1|TRBJ1-5|TRBV7-4
CASSLFPPPPDRGNQPQHF
TGTGCCAGCAGCTTATTCCCCCCCCCGCCGGACAGGGGCAATCAGCCCCAGCATTTT
>-|TRBJ2-1|TRBV7-2
CASTLNLGYLGEQFF
TGTGCCAGCACCCTTAATCTAGGCTACTTAGGTGAGCAGTTCTTC
>-|TRBJ1-5|TRBV10-2
CASSESGNQPQHF
TGCGCCAGCAGTGAATCAGGGAATCAGCCCCAGCATTTT
>TRBD2|TRBJ2-5|TRBV14
CASSQGIAGAEETQYF
TGTGCCAGCAGCCAAGGGATAGCGGGAGCGGAAGAGACCCAGTACTTC
>-|TRBJ1-4|TRBV7-9
CASSLYTGDEKLFF
TGTGCCAGCAGCTTATATACCGGGGATGAAAAACTGTTTTTT
>TRBD2|TRBJ2-2|TRBV12-5
CASGLGAFGLAGTTGELFF
TGTGCTAGTGGTTTGGGAGCCTTCGGACTAGCGGGAACCACCGGGGAGCTGTTTTTT
>TRBD1|TRBJ2-2|TRBV6-1
CTSRQGAYTGELFF
TGCACTTCTAGACAGGGGGCATACACCGGGGAGCTGTTTTTT
>-|TRBJ2-5|TRBV7-9
CASSLRSGEETQYF
TGTGCCAGCAGCTTACGATCGGGAGAAGAGACCCAGTACTTC
>-|TRBJ2-3|TRBV5-1
CASMPRVSSGDTQYF
TGCGCCAGCATGCCCCGGGTCTCATCCGGAGATACGCAGTATTTT
>TRBD1|TRBJ1-4|TRBV2
CASSTEQGEEKLFF
TGTGCCAGCAGTACAGAGCAGGGGGAGGAAAAACTGTTTTTT
>-|TRBJ1-6|TRBV7-8
CASSKTGIRSSPLHF
TGTGCCAGCAGCAAAACAGGGATTCGGAGTTCACCCCTCCACTTT
>-|TRBJ2-7|TRBV21-1
CASYQDGGFYEQYF
TGTGCCAGTTACCAGGACGGAGGATTCTACGAGCAGTACTTC
>TRBD1|TRBJ1-5|TRBV19
CASIRDRDRGNQPQHF
TGTGCCAGTATCCGCGACAGGGATAGAGGCAATCAGCCCCAGCATTTT
>TRBD1|TRBJ2-7|TRBV29-1
CSVTRTGSYEQYF
TGCAGCGTTACCCGGACAGGGTCCTACGAGCAGTACTTC
>-|TRBJ1-3|TRBV30
CAWDLDSGNTIYF
TGTGCCTGGGACCTAGACTCTGGAAACACCATATATTTT
>-|TRBJ2-2|TRBV4-3
CASSQERQLAMNTGELFF
TGCGCCAGCAGCCAAGAACGCCAGCTAGCGATGAACACCGGGGAGCTGTTTTTT
>TRBD2|TRBJ2-3|TRBV7-3
CASSYGVSGREDTQYF
TGTGCCAGCAGCTATGGGGTTAGCGGGAGAGAAGATACGCAGTATTTT
>-|TRBJ2-1|TRBV4-1
CASSHNSGANNEQFF
TGCGCCAGCAGCCACAATAGCGGAGCCAACAATGAGCAGTTCTTC
>-|TRBJ1-3|TRBV6-6
CASSYPHGGENTIYF
TGTGCCAGCAGTTACCCCCACGGCGGTGAAAACACCATATATTTT
>-|TRBJ1-1|TRBV18
CASSPSSVPNTEAFF
TGTGCCAGCTCACCAAGCTCCGTTCCGAACACTGAAGCTTTCTTT
>-|TRBJ2-1|TRBV29-1
CSPVLGAGMQFF
TGCAGCCCAGTTCTGGGGGCAGGGATGCAGTTCTTC
>-|TRBJ1-5|TRBV30
CAWSNTERQSRAQHF
TGTGCCTGGAGTAATACCGAAAGACAGTCGCGCGCCCAGCATTTT
>-|TRBJ2-7|TRBV7-2
CASSLAQELSYEQYF
TGTGCCAGCAGCTTAGCACAGGAGCTCTCCTACGAGCAGTACTTC
>TRBD1|TRBJ2-7|TRBV6-5
CASSRGGTGSEQYF
TGTGCCAGCAGCCGAGGTGGGACAGGATCCGAGCAGTACTTC
>-|TRBJ2-3|TRBV6-1
CASSGGTDTQYF
TGTGCCAGCAGCGGAGGCACAGATACGCAGTATTTT
>TRBD1|TRBJ1-5|TRBV19
CATSDREGNQPQHF
TGTGCCACCTCGGACAGGGAGGGCAATCAGCCCCAGCATTTT
>TRBD1|TRBJ2-2|TRBV5-1
CAGSPGQGAGELFF
TGCGCCGGCAGTCCGGGACAGGGGGCCGGGGAGCTGTTTTTT
>-|TRBJ2-7|TRBV2
CARTNPGVSYEQYF
TGTGCCAGGACCAATCCGGGAGTCTCCTACGAGCAGTACTTC
>TRBD2|TRBJ2-7|TRBV5-1
CASSLEGGDYGEQYF
TGCGCCAGCAGCTTGGAGGGAGGGGACTACGGCGAGCAGTACTTC
>TRBD2|TRBJ2-1|TRBV7-8
CASSVPGLGPGNEQFF
TGTGCCAGCAGCGTCCCGGGACTAGGTCCTGGCAATGAGCAGTTCTTC
>-|TRBJ2-1|TRBV6-1
CASSEGGPNKQFF
TGTGCCAGCAGTGAAGGGGGGCCGAACAAGCAGTTCTTC
>-|TRBJ2-6|TRBV5-4
CASSSRDSGANVLTF
TGTGCCAGCAGCTCCAGGGACTCTGGGGCCAACGTCCTGACTTTC
>TRBD1|TRBJ2-2|TRBV18
CASSPRQGAFTGELFF
TGTGCCAGCTCACCACGACAGGGGGCGTTCACCGGGGAGCTGTTTTTT
>-|TRBJ2-7|TRBV15
CATSRDRQGLDEQYF
TGTGCCACCAGCAGAGATCGGCAGGGGCTTGACGAGCAGTACTTC
>-|TRBJ1-4|TRBV6-5
CASSRGNEKLFF
TGTGCCAGCAGTCGGGGGAATGAAAAACTGTTTTTT
>TRBD1|TRBJ1-1|TRBV30
CAWSGYRGGDRNTEAFF
TGTGCCTGGAGTGGATACAGGGGAGGCGATCGGAACACTGAAGCTTTCTTT